The TCR beta chain described here comes from a study of T cell responses to AZD1222 COVID-19 vaccine. Findings and caveats of the study: Only a handful of people who got AZD1222 tested seropositive at baseline. Regions left unmutated in variants are reportedly the target of nearly half of spike-specific TCRs.

To note about this clone: Its specificity is unknown.

V lost 0 bases, J lost 3 bases, and 4 bases stayed unmatched. CDR3 length: 15 residues. Germline CDR1 is ENHRY and CDR2 is SYGVKD. The protocol was immunoSEQ multiplex PCR, while the TCRdb copy is restricted to in-frame clones and leaves out a portion. The data hold some 130,000 clones, with nearly 95% observed a single time. The sample in question was peripheral blood, obtained on day 0 of AZD1222 vaccination. V is TRBV10-3 and J is TRBJ2-7, with 8 bases matching TRBD2. The TCR comes from an adult in good health. The DNA of the CDR3 is TGTGCCATCAGTGAGTCAGGTAGCGGGATCTACGAGCAGTACTTC. Protein product: CAISESGSGIYEQYF.